The clone carrying this T cell receptor beta chain showed up many times. The data are from a study of regulatory T cells in long-lasting Graves disease. In building TCR beta libraries, iRepertoire HTBI primers were used together with Arm-PCR of CDR3 regions. TCRdb itself ran the multiplex PCR reads through MiXCR, one entry per CDR3 protein. The sample carries around 500,000 distinct CDR3 sequences, 12% recorded once. Trimming stripped 7 bases from V and 4 bases from J, with 16 bases between. This CDR3 comprises 14 residues. The V gene's germline CDR1 is MNHNS and CDR2 SASEGT. Documented time point: newly diagnosed GD, antithyroid drugs for less than 3 months. RNA isolated from PBMCs was used to make the TCR library. All patients originated from an endocrinology department located in Xi'an, China. This sample also belongs to another study, concerning T cells in Graves' hyperthyroidism and ophthalmopathy. From that study: TCR CDR3 underwent first-round RT-PCR with the HTBI primer set. Blood also contained most expanded thyroid clonotypes above 0.001.

This sample comprised peripheral blood mononuclear cells (PBMCs), obtained at new diagnosis, from a patient treated with antithyroid drugs. The sequence was collected from a young woman with Graves disease. The J gene is TRBJ2-5, the V gene TRBV6-1; D uncertain. CDR3: CASTDVGIGETQYF. In DNA, the CDR3 is TGTGCCAGCACGGACGTAGGGATCGGAGAGACCCAGTACTTC.